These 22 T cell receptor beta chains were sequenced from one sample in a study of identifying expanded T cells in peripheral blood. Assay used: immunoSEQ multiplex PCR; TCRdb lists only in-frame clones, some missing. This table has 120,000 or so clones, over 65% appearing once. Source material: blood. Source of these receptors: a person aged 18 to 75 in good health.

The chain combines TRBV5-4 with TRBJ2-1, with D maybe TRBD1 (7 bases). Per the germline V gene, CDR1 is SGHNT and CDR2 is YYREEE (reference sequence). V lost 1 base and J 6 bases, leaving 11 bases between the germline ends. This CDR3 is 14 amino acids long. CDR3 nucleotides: TGTGCCAGCAGCTTGCAGGGGGGCCCCAATGAGCAGTTCTTC. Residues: CASSLQGGPNEQFF.

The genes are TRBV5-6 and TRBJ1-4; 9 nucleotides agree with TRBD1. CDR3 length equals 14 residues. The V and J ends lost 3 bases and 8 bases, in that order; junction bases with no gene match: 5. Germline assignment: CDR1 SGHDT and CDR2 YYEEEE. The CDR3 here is CASSSQGAEEKLFF. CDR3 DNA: TGTGCCAGCAGCTCACAGGGGGCGGAGGAAAAACTGTTTTTT.

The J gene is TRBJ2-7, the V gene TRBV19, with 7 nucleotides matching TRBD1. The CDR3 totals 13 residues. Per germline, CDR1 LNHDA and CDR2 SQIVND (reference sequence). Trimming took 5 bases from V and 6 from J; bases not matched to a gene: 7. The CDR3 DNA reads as TGTGCCAGTAGTCCCGACAGGGTGGGCGAGCAGTACTTC. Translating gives CASSPDRVGEQYF.

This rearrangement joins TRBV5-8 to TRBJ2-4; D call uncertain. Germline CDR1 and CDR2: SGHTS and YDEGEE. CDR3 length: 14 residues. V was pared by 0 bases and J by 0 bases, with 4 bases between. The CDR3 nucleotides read TGTGCCAGCAGCTTGGAGTTAGCCAAAAACATTCAGTACTTC. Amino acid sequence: CASSLELAKNIQYF.

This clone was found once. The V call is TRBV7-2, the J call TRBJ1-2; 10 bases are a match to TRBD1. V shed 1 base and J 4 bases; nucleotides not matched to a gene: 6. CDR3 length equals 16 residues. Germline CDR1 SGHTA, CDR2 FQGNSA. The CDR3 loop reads CASSLGQGARGYGYTF. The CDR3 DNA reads TGTGCCAGCAGCTTAGGACAGGGGGCGCGGGGCTATGGCTACACCTTC.

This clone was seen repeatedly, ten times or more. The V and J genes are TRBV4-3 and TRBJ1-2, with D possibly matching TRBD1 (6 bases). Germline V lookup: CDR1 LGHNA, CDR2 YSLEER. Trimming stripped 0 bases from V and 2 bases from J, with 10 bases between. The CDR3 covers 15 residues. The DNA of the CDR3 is TGCGCCAGCAGCCAAGATTGGGGGGCAAACTATGGCTACACCTTC. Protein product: CASSQDWGANYGYTF.

The CDR3 nucleotides are TGTGCCAGCAAGTTTGACAGGGGCTTCTCTGGAAACACCATATATTTT. Translating gives CASKFDRGFSGNTIYF. The V call is TRBV2, the J call TRBJ1-3; 8 positions match TRBD1. The CDR3 has 16 residues. The V segment lost 7 bases and the J segment 0 bases; nucleotides outside the gene matches: 8. From germline, CDR1 is SNHLY and CDR2 FYNNEI. Complete variable domain (other parts from reference TRBV2 and TRBJ1-3): EPEVTQTPSHQVTQMGQEVILRCVPISNHLYFYWYRQILGQKVEFLVSFYNNEISEKSEIFDDQFSVERPDGSNFTLKIRSTKLEDSAMYFCASKFDRGFSGNTIYFGEGSWLTVV.

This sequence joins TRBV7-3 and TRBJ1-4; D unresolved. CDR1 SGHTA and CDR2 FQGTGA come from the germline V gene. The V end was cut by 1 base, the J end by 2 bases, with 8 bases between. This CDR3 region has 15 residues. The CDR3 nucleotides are TGTGCCAGCAGCTTAAGGCTAGCCACTAATGAAAAACTGTTTTTT. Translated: CASSLRLATNEKLFF.

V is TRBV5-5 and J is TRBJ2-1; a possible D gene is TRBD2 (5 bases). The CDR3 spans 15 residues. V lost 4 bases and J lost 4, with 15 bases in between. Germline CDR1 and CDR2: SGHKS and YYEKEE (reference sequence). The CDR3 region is CASSQGGRVYNEQFF. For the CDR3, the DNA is TGTGCCAGCAGCCAAGGAGGTCGCGTGTACAATGAGCAGTTCTTC.

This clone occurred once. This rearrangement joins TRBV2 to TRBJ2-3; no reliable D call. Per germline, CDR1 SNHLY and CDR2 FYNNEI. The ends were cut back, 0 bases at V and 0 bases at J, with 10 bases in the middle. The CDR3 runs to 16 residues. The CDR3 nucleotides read TGTGCCAGCAGTGAAGCCCCCTCGACTAGCACAGATACGCAGTATTTT. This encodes CASSEAPSTSTDTQYF.

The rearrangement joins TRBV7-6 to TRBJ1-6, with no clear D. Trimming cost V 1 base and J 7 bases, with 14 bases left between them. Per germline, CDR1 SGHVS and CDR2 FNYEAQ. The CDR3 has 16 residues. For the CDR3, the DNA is TGTGCCAGCAGCTTAGGTTCGCTATCTAGCAATTCACCCCTCCACTTT. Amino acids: CASSLGSLSSNSPLHF.

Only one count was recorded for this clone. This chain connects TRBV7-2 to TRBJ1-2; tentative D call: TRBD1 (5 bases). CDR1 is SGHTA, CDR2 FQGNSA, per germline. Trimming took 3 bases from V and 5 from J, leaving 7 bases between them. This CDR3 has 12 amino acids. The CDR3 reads CASSFGGYGYTF. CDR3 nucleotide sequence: TGTGCCAGCAGCTTTGGGGGTTATGGCTACACCTTC.

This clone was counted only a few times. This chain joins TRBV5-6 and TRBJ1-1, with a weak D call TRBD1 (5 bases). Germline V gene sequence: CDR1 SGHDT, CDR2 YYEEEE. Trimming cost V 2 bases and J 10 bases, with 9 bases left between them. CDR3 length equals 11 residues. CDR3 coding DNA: TGTGCCAGCAGCTTCGGGGCTCGAGCTTTCTTT. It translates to CASSFGARAFF.

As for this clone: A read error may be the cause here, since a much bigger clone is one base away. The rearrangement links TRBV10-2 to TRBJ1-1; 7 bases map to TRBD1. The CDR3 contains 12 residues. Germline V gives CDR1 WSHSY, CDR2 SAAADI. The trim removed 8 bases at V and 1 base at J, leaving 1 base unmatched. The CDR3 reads CASRQGNTEAFF. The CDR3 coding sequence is TGCGCCAGCCGACAGGGGAACACTGAAGCTTTCTTT.

DNA of the CDR3: TGTGCCAGCAGCTTAGATCACACAGGGGAACGTGAGACCCAGTACTTC. It translates to CASSLDHTGERETQYF. V usage is TRBV11-3 and J usage is TRBJ2-5; the match to TRBD1 covers 7 bases. The CDR3 length is 16 residues. Unmatched junction bases numbered 9, after V lost 0 bases and J lost 5 bases. CDR1 and CDR2 (germline): SGHNT, YENEEA.

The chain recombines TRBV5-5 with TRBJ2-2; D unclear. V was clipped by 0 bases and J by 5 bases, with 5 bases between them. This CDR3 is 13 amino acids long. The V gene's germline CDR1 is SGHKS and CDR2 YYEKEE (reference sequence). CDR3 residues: CASSLVRTGELFF. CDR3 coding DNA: TGTGCCAGCAGCTTGGTGCGGACCGGGGAGCTGTTTTTT.

CDR3 coding DNA: TGTGCCAGCAGCACCCGACAGGGAGGTGATTCACCCCTCCACTTT. Translated, it gives CASSTRQGGDSPLHF. The rearrangement uses TRBV7-2 and TRBJ1-6, with 7 bases aligning to TRBD1. The germline V gene encodes CDR1 SGHTA and CDR2 FQGNSA. The CDR3 contains 15 residues. Trimming at V came to 5 bases and at J to 8 bases, leaving 9 bases not matched to a gene.

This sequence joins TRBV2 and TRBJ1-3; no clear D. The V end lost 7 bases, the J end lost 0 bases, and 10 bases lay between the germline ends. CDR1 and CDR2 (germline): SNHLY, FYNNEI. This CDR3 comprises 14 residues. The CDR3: CASTLDHSGNTIYF. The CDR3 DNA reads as TGTGCCAGCACACTAGATCACTCTGGAAACACCATATATTTT.

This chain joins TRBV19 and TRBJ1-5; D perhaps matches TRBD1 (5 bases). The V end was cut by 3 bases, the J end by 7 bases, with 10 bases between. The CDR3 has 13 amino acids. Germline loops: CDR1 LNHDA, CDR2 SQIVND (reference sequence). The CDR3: CASSITKGQPQHF. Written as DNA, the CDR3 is TGTGCCAGTAGTATCACAAAGGGGCAGCCCCAGCATTTT.

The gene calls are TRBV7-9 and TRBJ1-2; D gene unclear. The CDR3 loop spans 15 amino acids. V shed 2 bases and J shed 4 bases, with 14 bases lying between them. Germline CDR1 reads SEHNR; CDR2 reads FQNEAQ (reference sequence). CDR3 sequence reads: CASSLSTPSIYGYTF. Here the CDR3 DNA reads TGTGCCAGCAGCTTATCAACTCCTTCAATCTATGGCTACACCTTC.

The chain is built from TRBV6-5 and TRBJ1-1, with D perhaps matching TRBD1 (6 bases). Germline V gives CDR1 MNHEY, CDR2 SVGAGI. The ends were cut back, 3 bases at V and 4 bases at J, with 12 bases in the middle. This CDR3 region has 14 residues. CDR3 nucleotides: TGTGCCAGCAGTTATGGAGGGGGGTCCACTGAAGCTTTCTTT. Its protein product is CASSYGGGSTEAFF.

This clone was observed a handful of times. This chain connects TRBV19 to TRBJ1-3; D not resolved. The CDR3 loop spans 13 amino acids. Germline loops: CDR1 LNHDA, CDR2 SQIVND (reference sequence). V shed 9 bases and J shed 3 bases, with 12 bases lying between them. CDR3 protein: CASNGRYGNTIYF. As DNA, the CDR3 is TGTGCCAGCAATGGTCGGTATGGAAACACCATATATTTT. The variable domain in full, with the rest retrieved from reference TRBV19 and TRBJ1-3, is DGGITQSPKYLFRKEGQNVTLSCEQNLNHDAMYWYRQDPGQGLRLIYYSQIVNDFQKGDIAEGYSVSREKKESFPLTVTSAQKNPTAFYLCASNGRYGNTIYFGEGSWLTVV.